These 13 T cell receptor beta chains were all obtained from the same sample, sequenced in a study of cytomegalovirus exposure and HLA in healthy donors (dated by TCRdb to 2016 to 2017). Libraries came from the immunoSEQ multiplex PCR assay. Not all clones reach the TCRdb copy of this immuneACCESS table, which keeps in-frame sequences only. Checked studies attribute under half of the gap to unresolved V genes and leave the rest unexplained. The sample table holds 180,000 or so clones, of which about 89% were seen once. More than 5.5% of the sample rests with the top ten. Sequencing was done on a sample of PBMCs. The receptor source for this set is a young man in good health and CMV-seropositive.

The CDR3 region has the DNA TGTGTAGGCGGCGGAACTTACAATGAGCAGTTCTTC. It specifies CVGGGTYNEQFF. J is TRBJ2-1 and V is TRBV7-9; D is uncertain. CDR1 and CDR2 (germline): SEHNR, FQNEAQ (reference sequence). The CDR3 has 12 amino acids.

The CDR3 coding sequence is TGTGCCAGCAGCTTTCGGCAGCCCCTCTATGGCTACACCTTC. It specifies CASSFRQPLYGYTF. This rearrangement joins TRBV7-2 to TRBJ1-2; the D is unclear. Germline V CDR1 and CDR2: SGHTA, FQGNSA. The CDR3 extends over 14 amino acids. V lost 3 bases and J lost 4, with 12 bases in between.

The genes are TRBV2 and TRBJ1-4; D unresolved. CDR1 and CDR2 from the germline V gene are SNHLY and FYNNEI. The ends were cut back, 6 bases at V and 8 bases at J, with 13 bases in the middle. The CDR3 is 13 amino acids. The CDR3 sequence: CASRARSEEKLFF. CDR3 coding DNA: TGTGCCAGCAGGGCCAGATCGGAAGAAAAACTGTTTTTT.

The chain employs TRBV2 and TRBJ2-2; TRBD1 matches 9 bases. V lost 4 bases, J lost 7 bases, and 4 bases stayed unmatched. The CDR3 is 14 residues long. In germline, CDR1 is SNHLY, CDR2 FYNNEI. The DNA of the CDR3 is TGTGCCAGCAGTGGGGACAGGGATAGCGGGGAGCTGTTTTTT. Amino acids: CASSGDRDSGELFF.

This clone was detected a few times. The chain employs TRBV7-3 and TRBJ2-5; 8 nucleotides match TRBD1. The germline CDR1 and CDR2 sequences are SGHTA and FQGTGA. The trim removed 2 bases at V and 5 bases at J, leaving 4 bases unmatched. The CDR3 totals 14 residues. For the CDR3, the DNA is TGTGCCAGCAGCTTAGCAGGGGGCATGGAGACCCAGTACTTC. Protein sequence: CASSLAGGMETQYF.

The rearrangement uses TRBV2 and TRBJ2-5; TRBD2 matches 12 bases. The V gene end was trimmed by 9 bases and the J gene end by 5 bases; junction bases not matched to a gene: 10. The CDR3 totals 15 residues. The germline V gene has CDR1 SNHLY and CDR2 FYNNEI. CDR3 amino acids: CASAASGGARETQYF. In DNA form, the CDR3 reads TGTGCCAGTGCGGCTAGCGGGGGGGCCCGGGAGACCCAGTACTTC. The full variable domain, with the rest looked up from reference TRBV2 and TRBJ2-5, is EPEVTQTPSHQVTQMGQEVILRCVPISNHLYFYWYRQILGQKVEFLVSFYNNEISEKSEIFDDQFSVERPDGSNFTLKIRSTKLEDSAMYFCASAASGGARETQYFGPGTRLLVL.

V is TRBV4-1 and J is TRBJ2-7; D call uncertain. V was cut by 1 base and J by 6 bases, with 7 bases left in between. Germline CDR1 MGHRA, CDR2 YSYEKL. There are 12 residues in the CDR3. The CDR3 DNA is TGCGCCAGCAGCCAAGCCGCAGGCGAGCAGTACTTC. Translating gives CASSQAAGEQYF.

The rearrangement links TRBV6-5 to TRBJ2-3; possibly TRBD1 for D (6 bases). V lost 5 bases to trimming and J lost 4 bases, with 13 bases between them. Germline V gene sequence: CDR1 MNHEY, CDR2 SVGAGI. The CDR3 is made up of 14 amino acids. The CDR3, as DNA: TGTGCCAGCAGTAGACAGGATAGGGCAGATACGCAGTATTTT. Its protein product is CASSRQDRADTQYF.

CDR3 in DNA: TGTGCCAGCAGCTCCGGGACAGCGATTCAAGAGACCCAGTACTTC. Encoded protein: CASSSGTAIQETQYF. The chain joins TRBV7-3 to TRBJ2-5, with 7 bases matching TRBD1. The junction had 7 bases not matched to a gene; V was cut back by 4 bases and J by 2 bases. Germline V gives CDR1 SGHTA, CDR2 FQGTGA. This CDR3 comprises 15 residues.

The chain joins TRBV18 to TRBJ2-1, with 9 bases fitting TRBD1. The CDR3 has 15 amino acids. Per the germline V gene, CDR1 is KGHSH and CDR2 is LQKENI. J gave up 2 bases and V 2 bases, and 1 base lay outside the gene matches. The CDR3, as DNA: TGTGCCAGCTCACCAGGGACAGGGACCTACAATGAGCAGTTCTTC. This codes for CASSPGTGTYNEQFF.

The chain carries TRBV10-3 and TRBJ1-1, with 9 bases matching TRBD1. CDR3 size: 15 residues. Germline V gene data show CDR1 as ENHRY and CDR2 as SYGVKD. V shed 4 bases and J 8 bases; nucleotides not matched to a gene: 11. CDR3 in amino acids: CAISAQGAGTAEAFF. CDR3 nucleotide sequence: TGTGCCATCAGTGCACAGGGGGCCGGGACGGCCGAAGCTTTCTTT.

V and J are TRBV10-3 and TRBJ1-1, with a possible D match to TRBD1 (6 bases). The germline V gene has CDR1 ENHRY and CDR2 SYGVKD. V was clipped by 3 bases and J by 0 bases, with 8 bases between them. The CDR3 is 14 amino acids. In nucleotides, the CDR3 is TGTGCCATCAGTGACAGGGGTTTGAACACTGAAGCTTTCTTT. This encodes CAISDRGLNTEAFF.

This clone has a handful of counts. The CDR3 protein is CARGTGPNYGYTF. Here the CDR3 DNA reads TGTGCCAGGGGGACAGGACCCAACTATGGCTACACCTTC. The chain is built from TRBV11-3 and TRBJ1-2; 8 nucleotides line up with TRBD1. This CDR3 region has 13 residues. The junction had 5 bases not matched to a gene; V was cut back by 9 bases and J by 2 bases. The V gene's germline CDR1 is SGHNT and CDR2 YENEEA.